These 25 T cell receptor beta chains originate from one sample sequenced in a study of OX40 agonist ivuxolimab in advanced cancers. Library method: the immunoSEQ multiplex PCR assay. In its TCRdb copy, this immuneACCESS table keeps in-frame sequences only and misses some clones. Where compared with another copy, unresolved V genes explain less than half of these, and the others have no known cause. For this sample the table gives 45,000 to 65,000 clones, of which more than 75% were detected only once. The ten largest clonotypes hold more than 1.5% of the sample. The material was CD4+ or CD8+ T cells sorted from blood, obtained in a trial of the OX40 agonist ivuxolimab. The receptors originated from an adult with an advanced solid tumor such as melanoma, head and neck, liver or kidney cancer.

The V gene is TRBV6-5, the J gene TRBJ1-1; D is unresolved. Germline CDR1 reads MNHEY; CDR2 reads SVGAGI. Between the trimmed V and J ends, which lost 4 bases and 4 bases, there was a span of 13 bases. The CDR3 extends over 14 amino acids. CDR3 amino acids: CASSLTPWGTEAFF. CDR3 nucleotide sequence: TGTGCCAGCAGTTTGACCCCCTGGGGCACTGAAGCTTTCTTT.

This chain uses TRBV2 with TRBJ2-3; D is ambiguous. V was trimmed by 6 bases and J by 1 base, leaving 11 bases between them. Per the germline V gene, CDR1 is SNHLY and CDR2 is FYNNEI. The CDR3 has 14 amino acids. CDR3 sequence reads: CASRMVDGTDTQYF. In nucleotides, the CDR3 is TGTGCCAGCAGAATGGTGGACGGCACAGATACGCAGTATTTT.

The gene calls are TRBV7-2 and TRBJ2-3; TRBD2 agrees at 7 bases. The CDR3 totals 14 residues. V was clipped by 5 bases and J by 3 bases; unmatched bases: 5. CDR1 SGHTA and CDR2 FQGNSA come from the germline V gene. In DNA, the CDR3 is TGTGCCAGCAGCACCGGGAGGTCGACAGATACGCAGTATTTT. Translating it yields CASSTGRSTDTQYF.

The chain links TRBV15 to TRBJ2-2; no firm D call. The germline CDR1 and CDR2 sequences are LNHNV and YYDKDF (reference sequence). The CDR3 has 16 amino acids. Trimming removed 0 bases at V and 4 bases at J, with 12 bases between. CDR3 residues: CATSRDLTTSTGELFF. In DNA, the CDR3 is TGTGCCACCAGCAGAGATTTGACAACTTCCACCGGGGAGCTGTTTTTT.

V gene TRBV6-5 combines with J gene TRBJ2-7; TRBD2 aligns across 7 bases. The CDR3 runs 13 residues. The J segment lost 3 bases and the V segment lost 6 bases, leaving 5 bases of the junction unmatched. Germline CDR1 reads MNHEY; CDR2 reads SVGAGI. The CDR3 sequence is CASSRLALYEQYF. CDR3 DNA: TGTGCCAGCAGCCGACTAGCACTCTACGAGCAGTACTTC.

The rearrangement uses TRBV19 and TRBJ2-4; maybe TRBD1 (6 bases). The CDR3 consists of 16 residues. The V and J ends lost 3 bases and 0 bases respectively, with 12 bases between them. Germline values: CDR1 LNHDA, CDR2 SQIVND (reference sequence). CDR3 in DNA: TGTGCCAGTAGTATGGAAGGACAGCTAGCCAAAAACATTCAGTACTTC. Translated, it gives CASSMEGQLAKNIQYF. The full variable domain, rest sourced from reference TRBV19 and TRBJ2-4, is DGGITQSPKYLFRKEGQNVTLSCEQNLNHDAMYWYRQDPGQGLRLIYYSQIVNDFQKGDIAEGYSVSREKKESFPLTVTSAQKNPTAFYLCASSMEGQLAKNIQYFGAGTRLSVL.

The chain is built from TRBV9 and TRBJ2-5; 11 bases align to TRBD2. V lost 0 bases and J lost 3; bases outside the gene matches: 4. The CDR3 has 16 residues. The germline CDR1 and CDR2 sequences are SGDLS and YYNGEE. In nucleotides, the CDR3 is TGTGCCAGCAGCGTAGGGTCTAGCGGGGGGAAAGAGACCCAGTACTTC. Encoded protein: CASSVGSSGGKETQYF.

The chain joins TRBV19 to TRBJ1-5; D gene ambiguous. The CDR3 is made up of 15 amino acids. V was pared by 6 bases and J by 0 bases, with 12 bases between. The germline V gene encodes CDR1 LNHDA and CDR2 SQIVND (reference sequence). The CDR3 here is CASRGATYSNQPQHF. CDR3 coding DNA: TGTGCCAGTAGAGGAGCGACCTATAGCAATCAGCCCCAGCATTTT.

This clone was recorded once. The rearrangement uses TRBV5-1 and TRBJ2-2; D gene ambiguous. The V end was cut by 4 bases, the J end by 0 bases, with 7 bases between. The CDR3 length is 14 residues. Germline loops: CDR1 SGHRS, CDR2 YFSETQ. The CDR3 reads CASSVIPNTGELFF. The DNA of the CDR3 is TGCGCCAGCAGCGTTATCCCGAACACCGGGGAGCTGTTTTTT.

The chain recombines TRBV5-1 with TRBJ2-1; D call uncertain. Trimming stripped 2 bases from V and 1 base from J, with 16 bases between. Germline CDR1 and CDR2: SGHRS and YFSETQ. The CDR3 covers 17 residues. CDR3 amino acids: CASSLPTSWTSYNEQFF. The CDR3 DNA is TGCGCCAGCAGCTTACCTACCTCTTGGACGTCCTACAATGAGCAGTTCTTC. Complete variable domain (other parts from reference TRBV5-1 and TRBJ2-1): KAGVTQTPRYLIKTRGQQVTLSCSPISGHRSVSWYQQTPGQGLQFLFEYFSETQRNKGNFPGRFSGRQFSNSRSEMNVSTLELGDSALYLCASSLPTSWTSYNEQFFGPGTRLTVL.

The J gene is TRBJ1-6, the V gene TRBV7-2; D not certain. Trimming left V 4 bases short and J 6 bases short, with 10 bases between. CDR1 is SGHTA and CDR2 is FQGNSA in the germline V gene. CDR3 length: 14 amino acids. Here the CDR3 DNA reads TGTGCCAGCAGCTCCCGGACGGGTAATTCACCCCTCCACTTT. Translated: CASSSRTGNSPLHF.

The chain joins TRBV6-1 to TRBJ1-3; D gene ambiguous. Germline values: CDR1 MNHNS, CDR2 SASEGT. This CDR3 contains 11 residues. V was cut by 7 bases and J by 4 bases, with 5 bases left in between. CDR3 region: CASTHGNTIYF. The DNA of the CDR3 is TGTGCCAGCACCCACGGAAACACCATATATTTT.

The genes are TRBV5-5 and TRBJ2-2; D ambiguous. Per the germline V gene, CDR1 is SGHKS and CDR2 is YYEKEE (reference sequence). V was pared by 4 bases and J by 5 bases, with 6 bases between. This CDR3 contains 12 residues. CDR3 region: CASSVKTGELFF. DNA of the CDR3: TGTGCCAGCAGCGTAAAGACCGGGGAGCTGTTTTTT.

This chain connects TRBV15 to TRBJ2-5; D perhaps matches TRBD1 (6 bases). Trimming removed 0 bases at V and 1 base at J, with 12 bases between. CDR1 and CDR2 (germline): LNHNV, YYDKDF (reference sequence). The length of the CDR3 is 16 residues. The CDR3, as DNA: TGTGCCACCAGCAGAGAACAGGGTGGGCCCCAAGAGACCCAGTACTTC. Its translation: CATSREQGGPQETQYF.

V is TRBV28 and J is TRBJ1-1; a possible D gene is TRBD1 (5 bases). The CDR3 loop spans 13 amino acids. Per germline, CDR1 MDHEN and CDR2 SYDVKM. The V end lost 11 bases, the J end lost 1 base, and 14 bases lay between the germline ends. The DNA for the CDR3 is TGTGCCGCACCGGGACGAAAGAACACTGAAGCTTTCTTT. Encoded protein: CAAPGRKNTEAFF.

This clone has only a few counts. The V gene is TRBV19, the J gene TRBJ1-5; D ambiguous. The CDR3 sequence is 13 residues long. V was pared by 6 bases and J by 8 bases, with 14 bases between. Germline V CDR1 and CDR2: LNHDA, SQIVND (reference sequence). CDR3 coding DNA: TGTGCCAGTAGCAATATGGAGGTGGAGCCCCAGCATTTT. It translates to CASSNMEVEPQHF.

This clone has just one count. One junction end disagrees with the germline gene, perhaps due to a read error. V usage is TRBV5-4 and J usage is TRBJ1-3; TRBD1 matches 7 bases. CDR1 is SGHNT, CDR2 YYREEE, per germline (reference sequence). This CDR3 spans 18 amino acids. CDR3 protein: CASSQSPPGGSSGSTIYF. CDR3 nucleotides: TGTGCCAGCAGCCAATCGCCCCCAGGGGGGAGCTCTGGAAGCACCATATATTTT.

The chain combines TRBV6-1 with TRBJ2-1; 7 bases match TRBD1. The germline V gene encodes CDR1 MNHNS and CDR2 SASEGT. V dropped 6 bases and J dropped 1; count of bases not matched to a gene: 3. The CDR3 is 14 residues long. CDR3 nucleotide sequence: TGTGCCAGCAGCGACAGGGTTTCCTACAATGAGCAGTTCTTC. Translated, it gives CASSDRVSYNEQFF.

The chain couples TRBV1 to TRBJ2-2; the table assigns TRBD2, which was not confirmed against the DNA. TRBV1 is annotated as a pseudogene. This CDR3 contains 18 residues. The CDR3 DNA reads as TGCACCAGCAGCCAACGCGGCAGCCCCCCCCCGGACACCGGGGAGCTGTTTTTT. Protein product: CTSSQRGSPPPDTGELFF.

The rearrangement uses TRBV11-3 and TRBJ2-2; the D is unclear. V dropped 4 bases and J dropped 2 bases, with 11 bases sitting between them. CDR1 is SGHNT, CDR2 YENEEA, per germline. The CDR3 extends over 15 amino acids. The DNA for the CDR3 is TGTGCCAGCAGCTCCGGACGAAGAAACACCGGGGAGCTGTTTTTT. This encodes CASSSGRRNTGELFF.

This rearrangement joins TRBV19 to TRBJ2-7, with TRBD1 identical over 12 bases. The CDR3 length is 17 residues. The trim removed 5 bases at V and 6 bases at J, leaving 14 bases unmatched. The germline V gene encodes CDR1 LNHDA and CDR2 SQIVND (reference sequence). Here the CDR3 reads CASSPGTGGALSVEQYF. The CDR3 nucleotides are TGTGCCAGTAGTCCCGGGACAGGGGGCGCCTTATCTGTCGAGCAGTACTTC.

This rearrangement joins TRBV6-1 to TRBJ1-2; possible D gene TRBD1, 6 bases. Looked up from germline, CDR1 is MNHNS and CDR2 is SASEGT. The CDR3 contains 12 residues. V dropped 4 bases and J dropped 4 bases, with 7 bases sitting between them. The CDR3 region is CASSGDIYGYTF. CDR3 sequence (DNA): TGTGCCAGCAGTGGGGACATCTATGGCTACACCTTC.

The chain uses TRBV2 and TRBJ2-7; tentatively, D is TRBD2 (6 bases). V was trimmed by 2 bases and J by 0 bases, leaving 14 bases between them. There are 16 residues in the CDR3. The germline V gene has CDR1 SNHLY and CDR2 FYNNEI. The CDR3 loop is CASSELGGRFSYEQYV. The CDR3 DNA is TGTGCCAGCAGTGAATTAGGAGGGCGTTTCTCCTACGAGCAGTACGTC.

This clone was found a few times. The chain uses TRBV4-1 and TRBJ2-3; 14 bases match TRBD2. Germline trimming cut 4 bases from V and 8 bases from J; bases unmatched to any gene: 8. The CDR3 loop spans 16 amino acids. Germline-derived CDR1 and CDR2 are MGHRA and YSYEKL. The CDR3 coding sequence is TGCGCCAGCAGCCCGCCCGGGACTAGCGGGAGAGGTACGCAGTATTTT. This translates into CASSPPGTSGRGTQYF.

This chain connects TRBV2 to TRBJ1-5; D might be TRBD1 (5 bases). Germline V lookup: CDR1 SNHLY, CDR2 FYNNEI. The CDR3 consists of 15 residues. V was pared by 7 bases and J by 2 bases, with 15 bases between. CDR3 in DNA: TGTGCCAGCATGGGAAGGGGTAGGGGCAATCAGCCCCAGCATTTT. Translating gives CASMGRGRGNQPQHF.